This T cell receptor (beta chain) appears in the sequencing data of a study of a mutant IDH1 vaccine in newly diagnosed glioma. Across the study: Vaccines were first given 4-6 weeks after radiotherapy alone, or with temozolomide cycles. Treated patients showed a male proportion of around 62%, a female proportion of around 40%, and a mean age of about 44 years. Those enrolled had earlier been treated with radiotherapy, temozolomide, or both, mostly both.

TCRdb's table, derived via immunoSEQ multiplex PCR, lists solely in-frame clones and lacks some. This repertoire shows about 66,000 clones, 74% found once; its top ten account for roughly 5%. The time point: week 35, safety follow-up. One vaccine dose held 300 ug of mutant IDH1 20-mer peptide and came with topical imiquimod. A word on this clone: Antigen unknown.

Germline V gives CDR1 LNHDA, CDR2 SQIVND (reference sequence). The CDR3 totals 15 residues. The V gene lost 5 bases and the J gene lost 4 bases, with 17 bases spanning the gap. This specimen consisted of PBMCs, obtained from a glioma patient whose treatment included an IDH1 peptide vaccine. The rearrangement uses TRBV19 and TRBJ2-5, with a possible D match to TRBD1 (5 bases). The clonotype comes from a man aged 45-65 years with glioma. This CDR3 reads CASSQNKGARETQYF. CDR3 coding DNA: TGTGCCAGTAGTCAAAATAAAGGGGCTCGAGAGACCCAGTACTTC. Full variable domain (missing parts from reference TRBV19 and TRBJ2-5): DGGITQSPKYLFRKEGQNVTLSCEQNLNHDAMYWYRQDPGQGLRLIYYSQIVNDFQKGDIAEGYSVSREKKESFPLTVTSAQKNPTAFYLCASSQNKGARETQYFGPGTRLLVL.